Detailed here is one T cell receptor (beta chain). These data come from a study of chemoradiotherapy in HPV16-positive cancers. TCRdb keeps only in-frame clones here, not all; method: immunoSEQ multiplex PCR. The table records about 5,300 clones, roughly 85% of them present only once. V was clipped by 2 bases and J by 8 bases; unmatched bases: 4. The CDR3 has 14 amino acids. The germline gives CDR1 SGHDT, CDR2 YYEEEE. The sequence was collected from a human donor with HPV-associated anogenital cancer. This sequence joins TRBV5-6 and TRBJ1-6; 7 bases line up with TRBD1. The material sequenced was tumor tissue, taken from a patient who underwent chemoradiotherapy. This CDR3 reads CASSFGTEDSPLHF. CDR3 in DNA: TGTGCCAGCAGCTTCGGGACAGAAGATTCACCCCTCCACTTT. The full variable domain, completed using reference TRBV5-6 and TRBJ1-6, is DAGVTQSPTHLIKTRGQQVTLRCSPKSGHDTVSWYQQALGQGPQFIFQYYEEEERQRGNFPDRFSGHQFPNYSSELNVNALLLGDSALYLCASSFGTEDSPLHFGNGTRLTVT.